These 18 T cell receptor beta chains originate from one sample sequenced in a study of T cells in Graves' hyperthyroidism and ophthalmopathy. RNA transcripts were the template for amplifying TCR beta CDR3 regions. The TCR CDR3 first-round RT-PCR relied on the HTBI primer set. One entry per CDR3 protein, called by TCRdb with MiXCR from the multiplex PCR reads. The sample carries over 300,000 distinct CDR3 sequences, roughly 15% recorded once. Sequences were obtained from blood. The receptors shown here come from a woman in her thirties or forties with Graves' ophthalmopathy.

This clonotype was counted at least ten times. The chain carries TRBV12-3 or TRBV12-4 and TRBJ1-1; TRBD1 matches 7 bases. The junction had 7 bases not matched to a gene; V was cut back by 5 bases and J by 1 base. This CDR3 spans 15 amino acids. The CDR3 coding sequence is TGTGCCAGCAGTCCCCTGACAGGGTCGAACACTGAAGCTTTCTTT. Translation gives CASSPLTGSNTEAFF.

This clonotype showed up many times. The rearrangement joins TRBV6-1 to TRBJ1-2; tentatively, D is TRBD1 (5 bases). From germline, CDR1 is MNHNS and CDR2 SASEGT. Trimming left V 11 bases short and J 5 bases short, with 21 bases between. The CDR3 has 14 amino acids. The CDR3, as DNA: TGTGCCGCCTTTACGGGGCAGTTGAAGTATGGCTACACCTTC. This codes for CAAFTGQLKYGYTF.

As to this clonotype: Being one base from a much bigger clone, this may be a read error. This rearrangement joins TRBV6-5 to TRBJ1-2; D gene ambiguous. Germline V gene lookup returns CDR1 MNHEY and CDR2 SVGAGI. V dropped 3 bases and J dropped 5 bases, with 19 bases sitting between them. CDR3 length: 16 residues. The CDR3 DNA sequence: TGTGCCAGCAGTTATCCCCCCCCGTTTAGGTTGTATGGCTACACCTTC. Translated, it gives CASSYPPPFRLYGYTF.

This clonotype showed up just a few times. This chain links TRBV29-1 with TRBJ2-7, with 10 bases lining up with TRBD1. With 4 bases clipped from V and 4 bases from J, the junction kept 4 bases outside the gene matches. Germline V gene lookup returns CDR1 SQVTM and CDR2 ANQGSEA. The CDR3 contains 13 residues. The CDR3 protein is CSVATGGFYEQYF. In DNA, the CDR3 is TGCAGCGTTGCGACAGGGGGCTTTTACGAGCAGTACTTC.

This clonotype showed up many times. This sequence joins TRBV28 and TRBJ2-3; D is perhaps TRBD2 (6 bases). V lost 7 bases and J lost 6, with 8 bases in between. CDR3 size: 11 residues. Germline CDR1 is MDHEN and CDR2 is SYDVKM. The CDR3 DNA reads TGTGCCAGCATTGGGGGGGATACGCAGTATTTT. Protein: CASIGGDTQYF.

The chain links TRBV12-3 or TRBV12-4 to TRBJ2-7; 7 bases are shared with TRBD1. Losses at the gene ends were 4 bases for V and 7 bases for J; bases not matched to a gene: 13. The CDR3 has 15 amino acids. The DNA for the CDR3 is TGTGCCAGCAGTTCGCGACAGGGCCGCCCGTGGGAGCAGTACTTC. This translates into CASSSRQGRPWEQYF.

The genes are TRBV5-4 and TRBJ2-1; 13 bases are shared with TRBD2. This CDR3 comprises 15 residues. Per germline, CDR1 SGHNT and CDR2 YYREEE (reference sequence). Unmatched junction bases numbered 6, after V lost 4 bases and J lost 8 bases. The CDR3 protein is CASSQTSGRAYEQFF. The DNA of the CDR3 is TGTGCCAGCAGCCAAACTAGCGGGAGGGCCTATGAGCAGTTCTTC.

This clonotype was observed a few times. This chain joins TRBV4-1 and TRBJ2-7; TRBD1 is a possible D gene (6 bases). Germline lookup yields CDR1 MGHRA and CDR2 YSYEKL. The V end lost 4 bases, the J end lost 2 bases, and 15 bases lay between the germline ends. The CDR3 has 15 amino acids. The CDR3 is CASSLGWDTPYEQYF. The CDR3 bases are TGCGCCAGCAGCCTGGGATGGGACACTCCCTACGAGCAGTACTTC.

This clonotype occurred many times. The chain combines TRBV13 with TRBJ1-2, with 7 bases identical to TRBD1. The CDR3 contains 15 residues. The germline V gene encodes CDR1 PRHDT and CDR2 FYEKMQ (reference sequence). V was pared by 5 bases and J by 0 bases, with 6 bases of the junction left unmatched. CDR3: CASSVGTVPNYGYTF. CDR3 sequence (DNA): TGTGCCAGCAGCGTCGGGACAGTCCCTAACTATGGCTACACCTTC.

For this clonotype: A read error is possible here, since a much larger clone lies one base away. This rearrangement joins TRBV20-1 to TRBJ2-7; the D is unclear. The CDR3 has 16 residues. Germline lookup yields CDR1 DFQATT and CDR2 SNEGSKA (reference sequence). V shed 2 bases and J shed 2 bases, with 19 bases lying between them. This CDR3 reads CSARKSRLTGTYEQYF. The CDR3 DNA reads TGCAGTGCTAGAAAATCGAGGCTAACGGGTACCTACGAGCAGTACTTC.

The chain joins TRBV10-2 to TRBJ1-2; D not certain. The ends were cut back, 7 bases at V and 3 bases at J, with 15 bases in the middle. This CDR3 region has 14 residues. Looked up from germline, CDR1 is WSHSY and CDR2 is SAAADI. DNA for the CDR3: TGCGCCAGCACCCCCCGCGGCAGCTACTATGGCTACACCTTC. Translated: CASTPRGSYYGYTF.

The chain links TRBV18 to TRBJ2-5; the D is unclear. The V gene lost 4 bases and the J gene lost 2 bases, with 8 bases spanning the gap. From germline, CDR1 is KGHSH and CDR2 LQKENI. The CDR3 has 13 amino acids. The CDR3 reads CASSLIQQETQYF. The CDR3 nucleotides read TGTGCCAGCTCACTTATCCAACAAGAGACCCAGTACTTC.

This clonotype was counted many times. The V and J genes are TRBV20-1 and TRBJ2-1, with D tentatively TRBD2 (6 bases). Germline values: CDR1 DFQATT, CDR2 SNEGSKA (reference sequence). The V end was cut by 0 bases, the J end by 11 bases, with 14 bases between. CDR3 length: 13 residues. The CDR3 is CSAREEGAGKQFF. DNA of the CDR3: TGCAGTGCTAGAGAGGAAGGCGCGGGGAAGCAGTTCTTC.

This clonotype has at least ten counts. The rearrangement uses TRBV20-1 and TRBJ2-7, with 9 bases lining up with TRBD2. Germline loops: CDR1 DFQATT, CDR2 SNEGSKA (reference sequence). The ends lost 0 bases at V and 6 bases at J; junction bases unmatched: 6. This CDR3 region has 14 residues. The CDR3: CSAREPSGMAEQYF. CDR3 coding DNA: TGCAGTGCTAGAGAGCCTAGCGGGATGGCCGAGCAGTACTTC.

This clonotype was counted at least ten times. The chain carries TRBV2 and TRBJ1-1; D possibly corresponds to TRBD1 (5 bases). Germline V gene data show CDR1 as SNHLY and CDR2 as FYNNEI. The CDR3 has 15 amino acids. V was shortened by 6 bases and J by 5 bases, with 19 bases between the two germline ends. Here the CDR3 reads CASRWGTGGETEAFF. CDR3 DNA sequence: TGTGCCAGCAGATGGGGGACCGGCGGAGAAACTGAAGCTTTCTTT.

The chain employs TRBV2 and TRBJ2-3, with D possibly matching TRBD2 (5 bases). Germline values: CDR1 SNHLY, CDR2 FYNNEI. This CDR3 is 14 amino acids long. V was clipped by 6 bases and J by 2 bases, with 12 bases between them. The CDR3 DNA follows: TGTGCCAGCAGGGAGAGGGAGATCACAGATACGCAGTATTTT. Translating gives CASREREITDTQYF.

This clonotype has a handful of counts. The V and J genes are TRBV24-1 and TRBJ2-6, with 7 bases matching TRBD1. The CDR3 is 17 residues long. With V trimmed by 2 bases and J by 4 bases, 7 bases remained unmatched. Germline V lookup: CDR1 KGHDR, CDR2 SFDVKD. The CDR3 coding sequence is TGTGCCACCAGTGATTCATTTACAGGGGCCGGGGCCAACGTCCTGACTTTC. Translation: CATSDSFTGAGANVLTF.

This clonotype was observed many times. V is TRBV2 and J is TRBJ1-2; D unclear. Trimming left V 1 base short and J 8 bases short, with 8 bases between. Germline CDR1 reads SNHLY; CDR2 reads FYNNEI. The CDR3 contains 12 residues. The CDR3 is CASSEVSGGYTF. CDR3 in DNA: TGTGCCAGCAGTGAAGTATCCGGGGGCTACACCTTC.